Each of the 23 T cell receptor beta chains below was sequenced from the same sample in a study of CD8 T cells in Susac syndrome. The RNA input was about 0.5 to 1 ug, and it was reverse transcribed with random hexamers. In TCRdb, the immunoSEQ multiplex PCR reads were re-called with MiXCR into one record per CDR3 protein. This sample has 85,000 to 120,000 distinct CDR3 sequences, with approximately 94% found just once. What was sequenced was CD8+ T cells from PBMCs. Receptors were obtained from a human donor with Susac syndrome.

The chain combines TRBV27 with TRBJ2-7; D uncertain. The CDR3 has 16 residues. V lost 4 bases to trimming and J lost 0 bases, with 16 bases between them. Looked up from germline, CDR1 is MNHEY and CDR2 is SMNVEV (reference sequence). The CDR3 DNA sequence: TGTGCCAGCAGTTCTGCGCTAGGCGTGAGCTCCTACGAGCAGTACTTC. It specifies CASSSALGVSSYEQYF.

The chain has TRBV9 and TRBJ1-2; tentative D call: TRBD1 (5 bases). V lost 4 bases, J lost 6 bases, and 19 bases lay in between. The CDR3 has 15 amino acids. Germline CDR1 SGDLS, CDR2 YYNGEE. CDR3 in amino acids: CASSPRGGMGDGYTF. CDR3 DNA sequence: TGTGCCAGCAGCCCCCGGGGGGGGATGGGGGATGGCTACACCTTC.

V usage is TRBV28 and J usage is TRBJ2-3; TRBD2 matches 12 bases. The CDR3 is 15 residues long. After removal of 7 bases from V and 0 bases from J, the junction contained 2 bases not matched to a gene. In germline, CDR1 is MDHEN, CDR2 SYDVKM. CDR3 nucleotide sequence: TGTGCCAGCAAGACTAGCGGGAGCAGCACAGATACGCAGTATTTT. It is translated as CASKTSGSSTDTQYF.

This clonotype was counted a few times. V and J are TRBV6-1 and TRBJ2-1; TRBD1 might be the D (6 bases). Germline CDR1 is MNHNS and CDR2 is SASEGT. The CDR3 totals 15 residues. V shed 6 bases and J shed 4 bases, with 16 bases lying between them. CDR3 nucleotide sequence: TGTGCCAGCAGCAGGGACAAGGCCAAATACAATGAGCAGTTCTTC. It encodes CASSRDKAKYNEQFF.

The chain links TRBV4-2 to TRBJ2-7; D ambiguous. This CDR3 is 16 amino acids long. Trimming took off 1 base at V and 2 bases at J, with 15 bases between the two ends. Germline V gene lookup returns CDR1 LGHNA and CDR2 YNFKEQ. CDR3 bases: TGTGCCAGCAGCCAAGTCGTCTCGGACGGTACCTACGAGCAGTACTTC. Translating it yields CASSQVVSDGTYEQYF.

The rearrangement links TRBV9 to TRBJ1-4; D is unclear. The V and J ends lost 2 bases and 8 bases respectively, with 13 bases between them. CDR1 SGDLS and CDR2 YYNGEE come from the germline V gene. The CDR3 sequence is 14 residues long. As DNA, the CDR3 is TGTGCCAGCAGCGTCGGGATTGGTGGGGAAAAACTGTTTTTT. This sequence encodes CASSVGIGGEKLFF. Full variable domain (missing parts from reference TRBV9 and TRBJ1-4): DSGVTQTPKHLITATGQRVTLRCSPRSGDLSVYWYQQSLDQGLQFLIQYYNGEERAKGNILERFSAQQFPDLHSELNLSSLELGDSALYFCASSVGIGGEKLFFGSGTQLSVL.

The chain joins TRBV24-1 to TRBJ2-3; a possible D gene is TRBD1 (6 bases). The V end was cut by 9 bases, the J end by 2 bases, with 11 bases between. The CDR3 runs 13 residues. CDR1 is KGHDR and CDR2 is SFDVKD in the germline V gene. CDR3 sequence: CATQGPTTDTQYF. CDR3 in DNA: TGTGCCACCCAGGGGCCTACCACAGATACGCAGTATTTT.

J is TRBJ1-3 and V is TRBV19, with D tentatively TRBD1 (5 bases). The CDR3 length is 16 residues. V gave up 6 bases and J gave up 0 bases, with 15 bases separating them. Germline V gives CDR1 LNHDA, CDR2 SQIVND (reference sequence). The CDR3 DNA reads as TGTGCCAGTAGCAGCCGGGACCGATACTCTGGAAACACCATATATTTT. Translation: CASSSRDRYSGNTIYF.

The rearrangement links TRBV13 to TRBJ2-7; TRBD2 is a possible D gene (7 bases). In germline, CDR1 is PRHDT, CDR2 FYEKMQ (reference sequence). The V gene lost 6 bases and the J gene lost 5 bases, with 17 bases spanning the gap. The CDR3 has 14 amino acids. The CDR3 DNA is TGTGCCAGCAGTTTGAAGGGGGGGGATAACGAGCAGTACTTC. Protein: CASSLKGGDNEQYF.

V gene TRBV9 combines with J gene TRBJ2-7; D is uncertain. Trimming stripped 7 bases from V and 3 bases from J, with 8 bases between. CDR1 and CDR2 (germline): SGDLS, YYNGEE. This CDR3 comprises 11 residues. CDR3: CASGSSYEQYF. The CDR3 DNA is TGTGCCAGCGGCTCCAGCTACGAGCAGTACTTC.

The chain employs TRBV9 and TRBJ2-1; D is perhaps TRBD2 (5 bases). Trimming removed 4 bases from V and 1 base from J, with 18 bases in between. The germline CDR1 and CDR2 sequences are SGDLS and YYNGEE. This CDR3 comprises 17 residues. The DNA for the CDR3 is TGTGCCAGCAGCCCGAGGGTAAGCGGAACTTCCTACAATGAGCAGTTCTTC. Amino acid sequence: CASSPRVSGTSYNEQFF.

The rearrangement joins TRBV9 to TRBJ2-7, with D possibly called TRBD1 or TRBD2 (6 bases each). CDR3 size: 15 residues. Trimming removed 0 bases from V and 2 bases from J, with 12 bases in between. Looked up from germline, CDR1 is SGDLS and CDR2 is YYNGEE. The CDR3 DNA reads TGTGCCAGCAGCGTAGAGGGGGGCCCGACCTACGAGCAGTACTTC. Its translation: CASSVEGGPTYEQYF.

The V gene is TRBV14, the J gene TRBJ2-3; 10 nucleotides line up with TRBD2. CDR3 length equals 16 residues. Germline CDR1 is SGHDN and CDR2 is FVKESK. V shed 4 bases and J 2 bases; nucleotides not matched to a gene: 6. The CDR3 DNA follows: TGTGCCAGCAGCCCAACGGGACTAGCGATCACAGATACGCAGTATTTT. This sequence encodes CASSPTGLAITDTQYF.

The V and J genes are TRBV9 and TRBJ1-4, with D possibly being TRBD1 (6 bases). This CDR3 contains 14 residues. Trimming took off 4 bases at V and 6 bases at J, with 13 bases between the two ends. Germline CDR1 is SGDLS and CDR2 is YYNGEE. CDR3 sequence (DNA): TGTGCCAGCAGCAAACAGGGAAGGGATGAAAAACTGTTTTTT. Translated: CASSKQGRDEKLFF. Full variable domain (missing parts from reference TRBV9 and TRBJ1-4): DSGVTQTPKHLITATGQRVTLRCSPRSGDLSVYWYQQSLDQGLQFLIQYYNGEERAKGNILERFSAQQFPDLHSELNLSSLELGDSALYFCASSKQGRDEKLFFGSGTQLSVL.

The chain recombines TRBV6-4 with TRBJ2-1, with D unresolved. V shed 7 bases and J shed 2 bases, with 6 bases lying between them. Germline CDR1 MRHNA, CDR2 SNTAGT. CDR3 length: 12 amino acids. This CDR3 is CASTSAYNEQFF. CDR3 nucleotides: TGTGCCAGCACGAGCGCCTACAATGAGCAGTTCTTC.

V is TRBV5-1 and J is TRBJ2-7, with TRBD1 identical over 7 bases. This CDR3 contains 15 residues. The germline V gene encodes CDR1 SGHRS and CDR2 YFSETQ. V dropped 0 bases and J dropped 2; count of bases not matched to a gene: 5. CDR3 in amino acids: CASSLGPGQAYEQYF. The CDR3, as DNA: TGCGCCAGCAGCTTGGGTCCCGGACAGGCCTACGAGCAGTACTTC.

The genes are TRBV29-1 and TRBJ2-5; 12 bases align to TRBD2. The J segment lost 1 base and the V segment lost 5 bases, leaving 2 bases of the junction unmatched. Per germline, CDR1 SQVTM and CDR2 ANQGSEA. CDR3 length: 14 residues. CDR3 loop: CSVRLAGAQETQYF. CDR3 in DNA: TGCAGCGTTCGACTAGCGGGGGCCCAAGAGACCCAGTACTTC.

The rearrangement joins TRBV5-4 to TRBJ1-2; D gene ambiguous. V gave up 0 bases and J gave up 0 bases, with 3 bases separating them. The CDR3 loop spans 13 amino acids. CDR1 SGHNT and CDR2 YYREEE come from the germline V gene (reference sequence). The DNA of the CDR3 is TGTGCCAGCAGCTTGGAAACTAACTATGGCTACACCTTC. Encoded protein: CASSLETNYGYTF.

The chain is built from TRBV20-1 and TRBJ1-2, with D uncertain. The V end was cut by 3 bases, the J end by 5 bases, with 13 bases between. This CDR3 has 13 amino acids. Germline V CDR1 and CDR2: DFQATT, SNEGSKA (reference sequence). CDR3 region: CSASFGDQYGYTF. CDR3 DNA sequence: TGCAGTGCTAGTTTCGGGGATCAATATGGCTACACCTTC.

The V and J genes are TRBV20-1 and TRBJ2-7, with D uncertain. Deletions cut 6 bases from V and 2 bases from J, with 17 bases between. Germline V lookup: CDR1 DFQATT, CDR2 SNEGSKA (reference sequence). This CDR3 has 14 residues. In DNA form, the CDR3 reads TGCAGTGCCCGAGAGTGGACGCAAGCCTACGAGCAGTACTTC. Protein product: CSAREWTQAYEQYF.

The chain combines TRBV6-2 or TRBV6-3 with TRBJ2-1; 14 bases align to TRBD2. The CDR3 has 16 amino acids. Unmatched junction bases numbered 4, after V lost 5 bases and J lost 4 bases. Germline-derived CDR1 and CDR2 are MNHEY and SVGEGT. CDR3 DNA sequence: TGTGCCAGCAGTGGGGGACTAGCGGGGGCGTACAATGAGCAGTTCTTC. It translates to CASSGGLAGAYNEQFF.

The chain has TRBV5-4 and TRBJ2-7, with D maybe TRBD1 (6 bases). Germline values: CDR1 SGHNT, CDR2 YYREEE (reference sequence). The V end lost 2 bases, the J end lost 3 bases, and 18 bases lay between the germline ends. The CDR3 runs to 16 residues. This chain's CDR3 is CASSLAPTGLNYEQYF. DNA of the CDR3: TGTGCCAGCAGCTTAGCCCCTACAGGGTTGAACTACGAGCAGTACTTC.

The chain is built from TRBV7-2 and TRBJ2-7; 7 bases agree with TRBD2. The CDR3 contains 15 residues. CDR1 is SGHTA, CDR2 FQGNSA, per germline. The V segment lost 5 bases and the J segment 2 bases; nucleotides outside the gene matches: 9. The CDR3: CASSLGGGATYEQYF. The DNA for the CDR3 is TGTGCCAGCAGCCTGGGCGGGGGTGCAACCTACGAGCAGTACTTC. The full variable domain, with the rest looked up from reference TRBV7-2 and TRBJ2-7, is GAGVSQSPSNKVTEKGKDVELRCDPISGHTALYWYRQSLGQGLEFLIYFQGNSAPDKSGLPSDRFSAERTGGSVSTLTIQRTQQEDSAVYLCASSLGGGATYEQYFGPGTRLTVT.